This T cell receptor beta chain was observed in a study of blood T cells in healthy people across ages. As regards this clonotype: One junction end disagrees with the germline gene, perhaps due to a read error.

The authors ran a second PCR of about 7 to 11 cycles using a sample-barcoded 5' primer and a J-beta primer mix. TCRdb processed the 5' RACE reads anew with MiXCR; each CDR3 protein has one entry. The table includes 850,000 or so distinct CDR3 sequences, 29% detected once. The germline CDR1 and CDR2 sequences are MNHEY and SVGAGI. The CDR3 consists of 14 residues. Sequencing used blood. The chain uses TRBV6-5 and TRBJ1-2; a weak D match, TRBD1 (5 bases). This clonotype originated in an elderly woman in good health. The CDR3 DNA follows: TGTGCCAGCAGTTATTCGGCAGGGCCCTATGGCCACACCTTC. Translating it yields CASSYSAGPYGHTF.